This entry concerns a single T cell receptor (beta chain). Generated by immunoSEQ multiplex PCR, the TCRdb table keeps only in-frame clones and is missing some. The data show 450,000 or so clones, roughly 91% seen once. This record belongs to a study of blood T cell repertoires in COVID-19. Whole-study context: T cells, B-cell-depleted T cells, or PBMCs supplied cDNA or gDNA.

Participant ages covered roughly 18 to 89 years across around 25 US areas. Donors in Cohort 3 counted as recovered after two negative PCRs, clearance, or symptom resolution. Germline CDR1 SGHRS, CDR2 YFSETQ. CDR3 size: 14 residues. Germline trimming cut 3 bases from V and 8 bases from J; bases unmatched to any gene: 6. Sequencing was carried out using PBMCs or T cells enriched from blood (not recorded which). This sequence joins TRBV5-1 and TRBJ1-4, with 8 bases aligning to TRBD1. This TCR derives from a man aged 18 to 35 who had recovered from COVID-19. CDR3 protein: CASSSDREGEKLFF. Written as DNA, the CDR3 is TGCGCCAGCAGCTCGGACAGGGAGGGGGAAAAACTGTTTTTT.